This T cell receptor beta chain was obtained from a study of blood T cell repertoires in COVID-19. Background on the study: Samples of COVID-19 (acute and convalescent) were obtained from the United States, Italy and Spain. PBMCs, B-cell-depleted T cells, or T cells were the source of the cDNA or gDNA that made up the material.

CDR3 length equals 17 residues. J was trimmed by 3 bases and V by 5 bases; bases with no gene match: 14. Looked up from germline, CDR1 is SEHNR and CDR2 is FQNEAQ (reference sequence). Source study methods: Reference gene primer amplification yielded estimated nucleated cell counts. Assay used: immunoSEQ multiplex PCR; TCRdb lists only in-frame clones, some missing. V and J calls and clone size are as listed in that table; D and trimming were resolved from the DNA. The sample lists 200,000 to 250,000 clones; roughly 84% were seen once. The TCR was taken from a woman of 80 years or more with acute or convalescent COVID-19. What was sequenced was peripheral blood. The genes are TRBV7-9 and TRBJ1-1, with 8 bases lining up with TRBD1. This CDR3 reads CASSPGGPMGSDTEAFF. DNA for the CDR3: TGTGCCAGCAGCCCAGGGGGCCCAATGGGGTCGGACACTGAAGCTTTCTTT.